The source of this TCR beta chain is a study of CD8+CD57+ T cells in acquired aplastic anemia (dated by TCRdb to 2016 to 2018). A note on the overall study: On average, sorted CD4+ and CD8+ cells yielded around 3.4 ug of extracted DNA, with a range of about 0.17 to 27.4 ug. CD8+CD57+ expansion was defined as a frequency above the mean frequency observed in healthy subjects.

This clonotype turned up a few times. Its antigen is still unknown. No quality values exist for individual bases; no much larger clone is one base distant. Genomic DNA was used as template for profiling of TCR beta VDJ combinations and CDR3 sequences. An Illumina HiSeq 2000 was used for TCR repertoire sequencing. In the paper's pipeline: Repertoire assessment relied on Simpson's diversity index, CDR3 size and DJ length profiles, and TRBV/TRBJ rearrangement plots. The immunodominant clone was defined as the most abundant DNA sequence in deep sequencing data. CDR3 amino acid sequences were screened for sharing across subjects and compared with published repertoires and the VDJdb database. The public reads were reanalyzed by TCRdb: fastp trimming at Q25, MiXCR alignment, in-frame beta chains only. Here each entry gathers all rows of one CDR3 protein and keeps the most common genes and DNA. Clone size and V and J calls follow TCRdb, not the original study. Here the sample has 150,000 to 200,000 distinct CDR3 sequences; 48% occur a single time. The top ten hold about 1.8% of the sample.

Flow cytometry had shown CD8+CD57+ cell expansion in the patients selected for sequencing. All patients had severe acquired aplastic anemia diagnosed by International Study of Aplastic Anemia and Agranulocytosis and Camitta criteria. At the time blood was sampled, none of the patients had received any therapy. The study deep-sequenced TCR repertoires of sorted CD4+ and CD8+ blood T cells from severe aplastic anemia patients and healthy subjects. Patients were enrolled under clinicaltrials.gov protocols 00001620, 01623167, 00001397, 00071045, 00081523 and 00961064 in the USA. Ficoll-Paque density gradient centrifugation was used to isolate peripheral blood mononuclear cells. Before DNA extraction, CD4+ and CD8+ T cells were sorted by FACS or by magnetic beads. The investigation overall reported the following: Around 27 CD8+ CDR3 sequences were found in both patients and controls but appeared to be highly expressed in patients and within the immunodominant clones of the patients. No significant difference in CD8+ Simpson's diversity was found between patients and healthy controls (P=0.060).

The CDR3, cysteine through phenylalanine, is 14 amino acids long. Only the CDR3 portion is preserved as DNA: 42 bases, with reading frame beginning at the first base. The germline V gene yields SNHLY for CDR1 and FYNNEI for CDR2. Trimming costs V 4 bases and J 0 bases, and their ends lie 9 bases apart. Sequenced: sorted CD4+, CD8+, or CD8+CD57+ T cells (not recorded which) from PBMCs. The sequence is built from TRBV2 and TRBJ1-1, with no confident D gene call. The sequence came from a human donor with aplastic anemia. The DNA sequence is TGTGCCAGCAGTGTAATACAGATGAACACTGAAGCTTTCTTT. It codes for CASSVIQMNTEAFF.